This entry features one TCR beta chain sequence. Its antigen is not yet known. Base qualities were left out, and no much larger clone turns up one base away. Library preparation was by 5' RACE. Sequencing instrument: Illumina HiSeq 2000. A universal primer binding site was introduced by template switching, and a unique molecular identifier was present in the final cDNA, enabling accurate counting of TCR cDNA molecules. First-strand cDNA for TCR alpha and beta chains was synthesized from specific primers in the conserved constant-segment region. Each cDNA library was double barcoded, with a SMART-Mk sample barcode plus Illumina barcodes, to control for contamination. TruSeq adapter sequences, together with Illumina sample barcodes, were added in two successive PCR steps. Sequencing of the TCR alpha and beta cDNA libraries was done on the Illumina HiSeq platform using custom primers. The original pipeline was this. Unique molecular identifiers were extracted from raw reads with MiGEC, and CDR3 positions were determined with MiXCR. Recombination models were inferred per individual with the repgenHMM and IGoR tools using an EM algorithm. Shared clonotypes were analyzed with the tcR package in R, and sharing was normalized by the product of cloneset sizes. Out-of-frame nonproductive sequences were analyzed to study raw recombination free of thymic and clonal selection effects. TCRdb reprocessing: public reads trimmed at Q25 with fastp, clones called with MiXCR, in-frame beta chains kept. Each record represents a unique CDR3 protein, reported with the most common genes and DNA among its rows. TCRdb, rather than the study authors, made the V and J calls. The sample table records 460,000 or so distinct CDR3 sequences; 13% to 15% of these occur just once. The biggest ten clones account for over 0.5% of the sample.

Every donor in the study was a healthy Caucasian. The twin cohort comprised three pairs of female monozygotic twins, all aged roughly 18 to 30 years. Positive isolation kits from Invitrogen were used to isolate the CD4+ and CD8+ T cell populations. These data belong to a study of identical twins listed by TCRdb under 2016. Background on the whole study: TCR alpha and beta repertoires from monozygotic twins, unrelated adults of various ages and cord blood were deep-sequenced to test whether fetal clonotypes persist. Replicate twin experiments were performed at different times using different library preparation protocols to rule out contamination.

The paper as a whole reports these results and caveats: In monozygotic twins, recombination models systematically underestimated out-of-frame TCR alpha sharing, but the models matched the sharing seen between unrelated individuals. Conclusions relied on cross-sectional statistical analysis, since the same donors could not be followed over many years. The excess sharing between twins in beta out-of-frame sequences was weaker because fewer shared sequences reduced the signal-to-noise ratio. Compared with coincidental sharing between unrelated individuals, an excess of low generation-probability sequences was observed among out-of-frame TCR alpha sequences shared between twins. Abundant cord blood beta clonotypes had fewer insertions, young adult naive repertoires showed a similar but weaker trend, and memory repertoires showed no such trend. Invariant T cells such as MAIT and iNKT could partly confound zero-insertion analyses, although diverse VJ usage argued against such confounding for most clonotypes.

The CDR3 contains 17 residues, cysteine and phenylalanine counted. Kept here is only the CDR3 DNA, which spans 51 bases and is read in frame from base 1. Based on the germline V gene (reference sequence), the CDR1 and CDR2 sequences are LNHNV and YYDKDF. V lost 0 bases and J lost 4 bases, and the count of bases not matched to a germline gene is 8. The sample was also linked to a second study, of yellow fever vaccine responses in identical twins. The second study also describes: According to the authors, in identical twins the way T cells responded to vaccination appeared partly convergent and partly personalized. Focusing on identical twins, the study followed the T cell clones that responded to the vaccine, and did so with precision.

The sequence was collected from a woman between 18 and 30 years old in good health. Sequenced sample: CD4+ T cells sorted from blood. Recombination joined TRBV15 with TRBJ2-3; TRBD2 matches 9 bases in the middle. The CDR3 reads CATSRDRAGGPADTQYF. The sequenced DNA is TGTGCCACCAGCAGAGATAGGGCGGGAGGGCCAGCAGATACGCAGTATTTT.